This T cell receptor (beta chain) was profiled in a study of T cell changes during pregnancy in multiple sclerosis. TCRdb's table, derived via immunoSEQ multiplex PCR, lists solely in-frame clones and lacks some. The data show just over 15,000 clones, around 83% seen once. Germline V gives CDR1 SGHVS, CDR2 FNYEAQ. V lost 6 bases to trimming and J lost 5 bases, with 17 bases between them. The CDR3 contains 14 residues. Sequenced here: CD8+ T cells from peripheral blood mononuclear cells, sampled after pregnancy. The clonotype was recovered from a female donor in good health, enrolled as a control in a pregnancy study. The chain combines TRBV7-6 with TRBJ2-7, with a tentative D call TRBD2 (7 bases). CDR3 amino acids: CASRMGGQGDEQYF. Written as DNA, the CDR3 is TGTGCCAGCAGGATGGGGGGGCAGGGCGACGAGCAGTACTTC.